The sequence of this TCR beta chain was determined in a study of T cells in Graves' hyperthyroidism and ophthalmopathy. Study overall: The authors collected peripheral blood at initial diagnosis, before any treatment.

The CDR3 length is 13 residues. J was trimmed by 5 bases and V by 8 bases; bases with no gene match: 5. Germline-derived CDR1 and CDR2 are MNHEY and SVGEGT. Patients with ophthalmopathy all had a Clinical Activity Score of at least 3, a NOSPECS grade of at least 4 and duration under 3 months. There are many counts of this clonotype. Amplification of TCR beta CDR3 regions used RNA as the template. The TCR CDR3 first-round RT-PCR relied on the HTBI primer set. TCRdb recomputed calls from the multiplex PCR reads with MiXCR, one row per CDR3 protein. This sample yields around 350,000 distinct CDR3 sequences, of which roughly 15% are seen a single time; roughly a fifth belongs to the top ten.

The sample comprised blood. The V and J genes are TRBV6-2 or TRBV6-3 and TRBJ2-1, with 8 positions matching TRBD2. The source is a young woman with Graves' ophthalmopathy. CDR3 sequence (DNA): TGTGCCAGCCAGCGGGGGAGAAACAATGAGCAGTTCTTC. Amino acids: CASQRGRNNEQFF.